The 29 T cell receptor beta chains given below trace back to one sample, sequenced in a study of T cell responses to AZD1222 COVID-19 vaccine (TCRdb year 2021). The sample's time point, from its label and the paper: baseline before first vaccination. Libraries were made using the immunoSEQ multiplex PCR assay. The immuneACCESS repertoire file appears here via TCRdb, limited to in-frame rearrangements. These files lack a portion of the clones; in checked studies, under half of the deficit traces to unresolved V genes, and the cause of the others is not known. Within this sample are about 120,000 clones, with around 89% of them counted one time only. The ten largest clones represent 1.5% to 1.7% of the sample. The specimen was peripheral blood, collected on day 0 of AZD1222 vaccination. The receptor source for this set is an adult in good health.

The V gene is TRBV9, the J gene TRBJ2-1; D remains ambiguous. The CDR3 spans 17 residues. With 1 base removed from V and 1 base from J, the gap between germline ends came to 15 bases. The germline CDR1 and CDR2 sequences are SGDLS and YYNGEE. The CDR3 DNA reads TGTGCCAGCAGCGTAAGTTCAGGAGAGAAGTCCTACAATGAGCAGTTCTTC. Amino acids: CASSVSSGEKSYNEQFF.

The genes are TRBV6-5 and TRBJ1-4; no definite D call. V dropped 8 bases and J dropped 8 bases, with 9 bases sitting between them. The CDR3 has 11 residues. Germline V lookup: CDR1 MNHEY, CDR2 SVGAGI. CDR3 sequence reads: CASPAREKLFF. CDR3 coding DNA: TGTGCCAGCCCCGCGAGGGAAAAACTGTTTTTT.

This CDR3 reads CASTDIAGVSDTQYF. The CDR3, as DNA: TGCGCCAGCACTGATATAGCGGGAGTCTCAGATACGCAGTATTTT. This rearrangement joins TRBV10-2 to TRBJ2-3; TRBD2 matches 9 bases. CDR1 and CDR2 from the germline V gene are WSHSY and SAAADI. CDR3 size: 15 residues. Germline trimming cut 7 bases from V and 4 bases from J; bases unmatched to any gene: 9.

The rearrangement links TRBV18 to TRBJ2-6, with 7 bases matching TRBD1. Germline CDR1 and CDR2: KGHSH and LQKENI. This CDR3 has 18 amino acids. J was trimmed by 1 base and V by 2 bases; bases with no gene match: 8. The DNA for the CDR3 is TGTGCCAGCTCACCAGTCGGGCAGGGGGTGTCTGGGGCCAACGTCCTGACTTTC. As protein: CASSPVGQGVSGANVLTF.

The chain carries TRBV11-3 and TRBJ1-2, with 8 bases aligning to TRBD1. The V and J ends lost 0 bases and 5 bases, in that order; junction bases with no gene match: 8. The CDR3 covers 16 residues. The germline gives CDR1 SGHNT, CDR2 YENEEA. This CDR3 reads CASSLDMTGVHYGYTF. The CDR3 DNA follows: TGTGCCAGCAGCTTAGATATGACAGGGGTTCATTATGGCTACACCTTC.

This sequence joins TRBV28 and TRBJ2-1, with a tentative D call TRBD2 (5 bases). CDR3 length: 15 residues. V was cut by 4 bases and J by 1 base, with 11 bases left in between. CDR1 and CDR2 (germline): MDHEN, SYDVKM. The CDR3 DNA reads TGTGCCAGCAGTTCCTGGGGAGAGTCCTACAATGAGCAGTTCTTC. It specifies CASSSWGESYNEQFF.

The chain recombines TRBV11-2 with TRBJ1-1, with D possibly TRBD1 on 5 matching bases. CDR1 is SGHAT, CDR2 FQNNGV, per germline. V lost 5 bases and J lost 5, with 24 bases in between. This CDR3 comprises 17 residues. CDR3 DNA: TGTGCCAGCAGCCCTGACGGATATACCCATGGGGGGACTGAAGCTTTCTTT. Amino acid sequence: CASSPDGYTHGGTEAFF. Using reference TRBV11-2 and TRBJ1-1 for the parts outside the CDR3, the full variable domain is EAGVAQSPRYKIIEKRQSVAFWCNPISGHATLYWYQQILGQGPKLLIQFQNNGVVDDSQLPKDRFSAERLKGVDSTLKIQPAKLEDSAVYLCASSPDGYTHGGTEAFFGQGTRLTVV.

For the CDR3, the DNA is TGTGCCAGCAGTGAGGCGGGACTTGGTAATGAGCAGTTCTTC. As protein: CASSEAGLGNEQFF. This rearrangement joins TRBV2 to TRBJ2-1, with D possibly matching TRBD2 (6 bases). The germline V and J ends were trimmed by 3 bases and 7 bases, with 13 bases remaining between them. CDR1 is SNHLY, CDR2 FYNNEI, per germline. There are 14 residues in the CDR3. Filled out from reference TRBV2 and TRBJ2-1, the complete variable domain reads EPEVTQTPSHQVTQMGQEVILRCVPISNHLYFYWYRQILGQKVEFLVSFYNNEISEKSEIFDDQFSVERPDGSNFTLKIRSTKLEDSAMYFCASSEAGLGNEQFFGPGTRLTVL.

The chain employs TRBV4-3 and TRBJ2-7, with 7 bases matching TRBD1. Trimming cost V 1 base and J 2 bases; bases outside gene matches: 2. CDR1 and CDR2 (germline): LGHNA, YSLEER. This CDR3 contains 14 residues. The CDR3 loop reads CASSQGTGTYEQYF. CDR3 sequence (DNA): TGCGCCAGCAGCCAAGGGACAGGAACCTACGAGCAGTACTTC.

This clone has a handful of counts. The chain has TRBV4-1 and TRBJ1-3; tentatively, D is TRBD1 (5 bases). The V end was cut by 0 bases, the J end by 0 bases, with 6 bases between. The CDR3 is 15 residues long. Germline CDR1 reads MGHRA; CDR2 reads YSYEKL. CDR3 loop: CASSQEGRSGNTIYF. The CDR3 DNA reads TGCGCCAGCAGCCAAGAGGGGCGCTCTGGAAACACCATATATTTT.

V usage is TRBV19 and J usage is TRBJ1-4; unclear D gene. CDR3 length: 14 amino acids. Trimming took off 3 bases at V and 1 base at J, with 6 bases between the two ends. Germline CDR1 is LNHDA and CDR2 is SQIVND (reference sequence). The chain's CDR3 is CASSITGTNEKLFF. In DNA form, the CDR3 reads TGTGCCAGTAGTATTACGGGAACTAATGAAAAACTGTTTTTT.

The chain joins TRBV19 to TRBJ2-5, with D perhaps matching TRBD1 (7 bases). The CDR3 sequence is 14 residues long. Between the trimmed V and J ends, which lost 6 bases and 2 bases, there was a span of 13 bases. Germline-derived CDR1 and CDR2 are LNHDA and SQIVND (reference sequence). CDR3: CASRPTGTQETQYF. The CDR3 DNA reads as TGTGCCAGTAGACCGACAGGGACTCAAGAGACCCAGTACTTC.

The chain links TRBV7-9 to TRBJ2-5, with a weak D call TRBD1 (6 bases). V gave up 5 bases and J gave up 2 bases, with 15 bases separating them. This CDR3 is 15 amino acids long. The germline V gene encodes CDR1 SEHNR and CDR2 FQNEAQ (reference sequence). CDR3 amino acids: CASSVEPGQQETQYF. CDR3 nucleotide sequence: TGTGCCAGCAGCGTGGAACCGGGACAACAAGAGACCCAGTACTTC.

This chain uses TRBV6-5 with TRBJ2-7, with D possibly TRBD1 on 5 matching bases. From germline, CDR1 is MNHEY and CDR2 SVGAGI. This CDR3 spans 13 amino acids. Trimming shortened V by 2 bases and J by 0 bases, and 5 bases separated the two germline ends. The CDR3: CASSYDSSYEQYF. Here the CDR3 DNA reads TGTGCCAGCAGTTACGACAGCTCCTACGAGCAGTACTTC.

This clone has only a few counts. This rearrangement joins TRBV7-2 to TRBJ1-6; D uncertain. V dropped 0 bases and J dropped 9 bases, with 6 bases sitting between them. CDR1 SGHTA and CDR2 FQGNSA come from the germline V gene. The CDR3 has 13 residues. The CDR3 DNA is TGTGCCAGCAGCTTAGCGGTCAGTTCACCCCTCCACTTT. It encodes CASSLAVSSPLHF.

The CDR3 region is CAISGTGAYEQYF. CDR3 coding DNA: TGTGCCATCAGTGGGACAGGGGCCTACGAGCAGTACTTC. The J gene is TRBJ2-7, the V gene TRBV10-3, with 9 bases lining up with TRBD1. This CDR3 spans 13 amino acids. With V trimmed by 4 bases and J by 2 bases, 0 bases remained unmatched. The germline gives CDR1 ENHRY, CDR2 SYGVKD.

The sample holds a few counts of this clone. The V call is TRBV28, the J call TRBJ2-7; 8 nucleotides align to TRBD1. After removal of 7 bases from V and 3 bases from J, the junction contained 14 bases not matched to a gene. This CDR3 contains 16 residues. Germline loops: CDR1 MDHEN, CDR2 SYDVKM. CDR3 loop: CASTVLSRGRVYEQYF. As DNA, the CDR3 is TGTGCCAGCACGGTTCTATCCAGGGGGCGCGTCTACGAGCAGTACTTC.

This sequence joins TRBV29-1 and TRBJ1-1; D is perhaps TRBD1 (6 bases). The V gene lost 8 bases and the J gene lost 3 bases, with 19 bases spanning the gap. The CDR3 runs to 14 residues. Germline CDR1 SQVTM, CDR2 ANQGSEA. The CDR3 sequence is CSPFVGWGHTEAFF. The DNA for the CDR3 is TGCAGCCCGTTTGTGGGGTGGGGGCACACTGAAGCTTTCTTT.

The rearrangement links TRBV7-9 to TRBJ2-7; TRBD1 might be the D (6 bases). The length of the CDR3 is 14 residues. CDR1 SEHNR and CDR2 FQNEAQ come from the germline V gene (reference sequence). Between the trimmed V and J ends, which lost 4 bases and 3 bases, there was a span of 13 bases. The CDR3, as DNA: TGTGCCAGCAGCTCTCGACAGGATTACTACGAGCAGTACTTC. It yields the protein CASSSRQDYYEQYF.

V gene TRBV9 combines with J gene TRBJ2-3; D gene unclear. CDR1 SGDLS and CDR2 YYNGEE come from the germline V gene. Trimming shortened V by 3 bases and J by 0 bases, and 11 bases separated the two germline ends. The CDR3 is 15 amino acids. The chain's CDR3 is CASSAELPSTDTQYF. The DNA of the CDR3 is TGTGCCAGCAGCGCGGAATTGCCTAGCACAGATACGCAGTATTTT.

V is TRBV29-1 and J is TRBJ2-2; 7 nucleotides line up with TRBD2. The ends lost 4 bases at V and 2 bases at J; junction bases unmatched: 4. There are 14 residues in the CDR3. Looked up from germline, CDR1 is SQVTM and CDR2 is ANQGSEA. The CDR3 loop is CSVGLAENTGELFF. CDR3 DNA: TGCAGCGTTGGGCTAGCGGAAAACACCGGGGAGCTGTTTTTT.

The gene calls are TRBV19 and TRBJ1-3; D uncertain. The germline V and J ends were trimmed by 7 bases and 0 bases, with 13 bases remaining between them. This CDR3 region has 15 residues. The germline V gene encodes CDR1 LNHDA and CDR2 SQIVND (reference sequence). As DNA, the CDR3 is TGTGCCAGTACCAACCTTGGCAGCTCTGGAAACACCATATATTTT. This translates into CASTNLGSSGNTIYF.

The rearrangement uses TRBV2 and TRBJ1-1; D not resolved. The germline gives CDR1 SNHLY, CDR2 FYNNEI. This CDR3 has 13 residues. V lost 6 bases and J lost 3, with 11 bases in between. This CDR3 reads CASRVRRDTEAFF. The CDR3 DNA follows: TGTGCCAGCAGGGTCAGGAGGGACACTGAAGCTTTCTTT.

The rearrangement links TRBV24-1 to TRBJ2-1, with TRBD1 matching 8 bases. After removal of 0 bases from V and 6 bases from J, the junction contained 6 bases not matched to a gene. Per the germline V gene, CDR1 is KGHDR and CDR2 is SFDVKD. The length of the CDR3 is 16 residues. The CDR3 reads CATSDLQGATPNEQFF. CDR3 sequence (DNA): TGTGCCACCAGTGATTTGCAGGGGGCCACGCCCAATGAGCAGTTCTTC.

The gene calls are TRBV24-1 and TRBJ2-3, with 10 nucleotides matching TRBD1. The V gene end was trimmed by 10 bases and the J gene end by 2 bases; junction bases not matched to a gene: 5. Germline CDR1 reads KGHDR; CDR2 reads SFDVKD. The CDR3 loop spans 14 amino acids. CDR3 protein: CATTGGANTDTQYF. CDR3 in DNA: TGTGCCACGACAGGGGGCGCGAACACAGATACGCAGTATTTT.

The rearrangement uses TRBV7-2 and TRBJ2-7; D is unclear. The V gene's germline CDR1 is SGHTA and CDR2 FQGNSA. CDR3 length: 11 residues. V was shortened by 5 bases and J by 2 bases, with 4 bases between the two germline ends. DNA of the CDR3: TGTGCCAGCAGCGTAACCTACGAGCAGTACTTC. This gives the protein CASSVTYEQYF.

The chain links TRBV10-3 to TRBJ2-1, with 13 bases aligning to TRBD2. Germline CDR1 is ENHRY and CDR2 is SYGVKD. Unmatched junction bases numbered 2, after V lost 10 bases and J lost 5 bases. The CDR3 sequence is 13 residues long. The CDR3 here is CATGLAGNNEQFF. In nucleotides, the CDR3 is TGTGCCACGGGACTAGCGGGGAACAATGAGCAGTTCTTC.

The chain couples TRBV11-1 to TRBJ2-7; D gene ambiguous. Trimming took 2 bases from V and 3 from J, leaving 8 bases between them. The CDR3 covers 13 residues. CDR1 is SGHAT and CDR2 is FQDESV in the germline V gene (reference sequence). CDR3 amino acids: CASSLWSVYEQYF. CDR3 in DNA: TGTGCCAGCAGCTTATGGAGCGTCTACGAGCAGTACTTC.

V and J are TRBV19 and TRBJ1-4; D gene uncertain. The germline V gene has CDR1 LNHDA and CDR2 SQIVND (reference sequence). The CDR3 loop spans 12 amino acids. Between the trimmed V and J ends, which lost 4 bases and 10 bases, there was a span of 10 bases. The CDR3 sequence: CASSKKGVKLFF. In DNA form, the CDR3 reads TGTGCCAGTAGTAAGAAAGGAGTAAAACTGTTTTTT.